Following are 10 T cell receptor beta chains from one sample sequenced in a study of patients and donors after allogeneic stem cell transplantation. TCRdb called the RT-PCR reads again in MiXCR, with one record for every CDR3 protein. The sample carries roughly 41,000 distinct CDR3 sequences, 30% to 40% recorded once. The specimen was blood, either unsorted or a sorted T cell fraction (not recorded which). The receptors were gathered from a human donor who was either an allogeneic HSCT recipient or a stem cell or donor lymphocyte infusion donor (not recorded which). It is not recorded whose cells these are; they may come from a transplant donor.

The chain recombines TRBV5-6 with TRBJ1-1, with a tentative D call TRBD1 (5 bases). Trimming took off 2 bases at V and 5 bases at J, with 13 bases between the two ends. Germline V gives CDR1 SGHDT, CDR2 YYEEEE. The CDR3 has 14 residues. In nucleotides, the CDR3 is TGTGCCAGCAGCTTCCTCAGGGAGAGAACTGAAGCTTTCTTT. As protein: CASSFLRERTEAFF.

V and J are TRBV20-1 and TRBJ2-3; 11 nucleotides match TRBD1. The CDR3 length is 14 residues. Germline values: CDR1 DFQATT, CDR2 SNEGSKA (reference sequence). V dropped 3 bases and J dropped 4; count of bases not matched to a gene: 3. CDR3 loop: CSARDRGLSDTQYF. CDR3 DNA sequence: TGCAGTGCTAGGGACAGGGGGCTTTCAGATACGCAGTATTTT.

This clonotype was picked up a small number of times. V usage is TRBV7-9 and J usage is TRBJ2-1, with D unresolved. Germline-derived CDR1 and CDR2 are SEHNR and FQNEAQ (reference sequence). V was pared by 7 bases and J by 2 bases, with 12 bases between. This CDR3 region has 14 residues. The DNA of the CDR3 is TGTGCCAGCATAGGAATAGGTCCCTACAATGAGCAGTTCTTC. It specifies CASIGIGPYNEQFF.

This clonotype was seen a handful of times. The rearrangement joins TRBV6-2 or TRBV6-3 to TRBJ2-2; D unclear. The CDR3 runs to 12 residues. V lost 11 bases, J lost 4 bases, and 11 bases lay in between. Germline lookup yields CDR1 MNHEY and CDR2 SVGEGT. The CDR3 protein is CAPPLLTGELFF. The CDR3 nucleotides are TGTGCCCCCCCCCTGCTCACCGGGGAGCTGTTTTTT.

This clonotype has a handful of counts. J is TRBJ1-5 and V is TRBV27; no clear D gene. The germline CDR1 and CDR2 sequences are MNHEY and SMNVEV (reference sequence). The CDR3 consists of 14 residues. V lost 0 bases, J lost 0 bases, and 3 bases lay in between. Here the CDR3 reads CASSLSFSNQPQHF. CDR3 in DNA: TGTGCCAGCAGTTTATCGTTTAGCAATCAGCCCCAGCATTTT.

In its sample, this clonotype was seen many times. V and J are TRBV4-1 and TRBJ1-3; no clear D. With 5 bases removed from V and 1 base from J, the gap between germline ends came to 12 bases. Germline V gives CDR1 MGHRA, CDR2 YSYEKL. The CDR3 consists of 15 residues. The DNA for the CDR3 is TGCGCCAGCAGCGTTTATCCTCTTTCTGGAAACACCATATATTTT. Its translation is CASSVYPLSGNTIYF.

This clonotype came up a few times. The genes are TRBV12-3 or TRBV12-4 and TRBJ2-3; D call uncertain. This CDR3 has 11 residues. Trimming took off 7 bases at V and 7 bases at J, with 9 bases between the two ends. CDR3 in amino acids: CASTRSHTQYF. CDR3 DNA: TGTGCCAGCACCCGATCTCATACGCAGTATTTT.

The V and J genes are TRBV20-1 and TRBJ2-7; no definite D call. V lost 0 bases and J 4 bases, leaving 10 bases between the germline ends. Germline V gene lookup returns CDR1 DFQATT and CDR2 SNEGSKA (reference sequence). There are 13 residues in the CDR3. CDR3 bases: TGCAGTGCTAGAGATGTGGATAATTACGAGCAGTACTTC. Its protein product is CSARDVDNYEQYF.

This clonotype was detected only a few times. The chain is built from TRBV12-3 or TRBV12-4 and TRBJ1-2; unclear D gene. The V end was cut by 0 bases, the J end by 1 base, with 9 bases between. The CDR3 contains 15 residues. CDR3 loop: CASSLAGRVNYGYTF. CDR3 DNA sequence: TGTGCCAGCAGTTTAGCAGGCCGCGTTAACTATGGCTACACCTTC.

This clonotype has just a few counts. CDR3 region: CASSFRLAGWDEQYF. The DNA of the CDR3 is TGTGCCAGCAGTTTTAGACTAGCGGGATGGGACGAGCAGTACTTC. This chain joins TRBV6-5 and TRBJ2-7, with 11 bases fitting TRBD2. Germline V gene sequence: CDR1 MNHEY, CDR2 SVGAGI. V shed 4 bases and J 5 bases; nucleotides not matched to a gene: 7. CDR3 length: 15 residues.